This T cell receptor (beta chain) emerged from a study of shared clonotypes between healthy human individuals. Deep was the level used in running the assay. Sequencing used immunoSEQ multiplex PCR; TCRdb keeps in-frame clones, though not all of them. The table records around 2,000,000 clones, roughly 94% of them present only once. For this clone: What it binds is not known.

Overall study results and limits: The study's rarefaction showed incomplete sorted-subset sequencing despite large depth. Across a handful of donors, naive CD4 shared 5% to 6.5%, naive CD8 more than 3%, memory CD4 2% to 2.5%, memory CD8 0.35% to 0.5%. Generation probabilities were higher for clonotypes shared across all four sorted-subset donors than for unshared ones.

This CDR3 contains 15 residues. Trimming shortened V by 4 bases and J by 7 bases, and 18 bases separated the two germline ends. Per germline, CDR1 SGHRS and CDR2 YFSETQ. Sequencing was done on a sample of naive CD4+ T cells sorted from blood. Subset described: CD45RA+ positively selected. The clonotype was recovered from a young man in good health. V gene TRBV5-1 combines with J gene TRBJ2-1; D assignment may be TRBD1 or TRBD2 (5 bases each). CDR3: CASSPGPGAGNEQFF. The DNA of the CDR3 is TGCGCCAGCAGCCCAGGACCCGGGGCAGGGAATGAGCAGTTCTTC.